This T cell receptor beta chain was captured by sequencing in a study of shared clonotypes between healthy human individuals. Study-level results: Sharing of clonotypes among donors was expected to vary with sequencing depth.

The assay was carried out at the deep level. Unsorted PBMC DNA was run through sequencing on ten immunoSEQ deep assay plates. The repertoire was sequenced with immunoSEQ multiplex PCR; TCRdb's copy has only in-frame clones and lacks some. The sample contains around 480,000 clones, almost 80% of which appear only once. About this clone itself: What it recognizes is unknown.

Donors were healthy HIV-negative adults without recently reported acute infections or vaccinations. Sequenced material: PBMCs. The clonotype originates from a middle-aged woman in good health. Some clones in this sample may be carry-over from other donors' samples.

CDR3 residues: CASSLDGRAGGEQYF. In nucleotides, the CDR3 is TGCGCCAGCAGCTTGGACGGACGCGCGGGGGGCGAGCAGTACTTC. This sequence joins TRBV5-1 and TRBJ2-5, with 8 bases identical to TRBD2. The J call may be incorrect, as the DNA end agrees better with TRBJ2-7. The CDR3 extends over 15 amino acids. Germline V gene lookup returns CDR1 SGHRS and CDR2 YFSETQ.